The 9 T cell receptor beta chains below all came from one sample that was sequenced in a study of T cell responses to AZD1222 COVID-19 vaccine (dated by TCRdb to the early 2020s). The method behind the library was the immunoSEQ multiplex PCR assay. TCRdb limited this immuneACCESS table to in-frame rearrangements with V and J called. A share of clones is missing; checked studies link under half to unresolved V genes, and the rest is unexplained. The sample table shows 150,000 to 200,000 clones, and 87% are seen once. Of the sample, 2.5% to 3% falls within the top ten clones. According to the study, the label for this sample's time point signals: baseline before first vaccination. The treatment or condition label, as the study defines it: meningococcal conjugate vaccine given as trial control. Sequencing used peripheral blood, obtained on day 0 of MenACWY control vaccination. The receptors were sampled from an adult in good health.

This clone was seen ten or more times. This chain joins TRBV12-3 or TRBV12-4 and TRBJ2-7; 8 bases are a match to TRBD1. V was clipped by 6 bases and J by 3 bases; unmatched bases: 1. This CDR3 comprises 12 residues. In nucleotides, the CDR3 is TGTGCCAGCAGGGGGACAGGCTACGAGCAGTACTTC. Translation: CASRGTGYEQYF.

This clone has more than one count but fewer than ten. The rearrangement links TRBV6-5 to TRBJ1-1; maybe TRBD1 (5 bases). V was trimmed by 10 bases and J by 0 bases, leaving 18 bases between them. The CDR3 has 15 residues. Germline values: CDR1 MNHEY, CDR2 SVGAGI. The CDR3 sequence: CATKPFGRVNTEAFF. The CDR3 region has the DNA TGTGCCACCAAACCGTTCGGCAGGGTGAACACTGAAGCTTTCTTT.

V and J are TRBV6-5 and TRBJ1-1; D is ambiguous. The length of the CDR3 is 12 residues. Trimming removed 7 bases at V and 1 base at J, with 7 bases between. CDR1 is MNHEY, CDR2 SVGAGI, per germline. CDR3 amino acids: CASNLGNTEAFF. In DNA form, the CDR3 reads TGTGCCAGCAACCTGGGGAACACTGAAGCTTTCTTT.

The chain joins TRBV27 to TRBJ2-7; D is perhaps TRBD1 (7 bases). CDR1 MNHEY and CDR2 SMNVEV come from the germline V gene (reference sequence). The CDR3 extends over 19 amino acids. Trimming removed 7 bases at V and 3 bases at J, with 31 bases between. DNA for the CDR3: TGTGCCAGCATCCTCAGGGGGGAACTTCTTCGGGGATCCTACTACGAGCAGTACTTC. Protein: CASILRGELLRGSYYEQYF.

This clone occurred once. The chain is built from TRBV7-8 and TRBJ1-6, with no clear D. This CDR3 is built from 14 residues. V lost 1 base to trimming and J lost 7 bases, with 8 bases between them. From germline, CDR1 is SGHVS and CDR2 FQNEAQ. CDR3 nucleotides: TGTGCCAGCAGCTTAGAGTGGCACAATTCACCCCTCCACTTT. Translating gives CASSLEWHNSPLHF.

The chain employs TRBV6-6 and TRBJ1-5, with a weak D call TRBD1 (5 bases). V lost 7 bases, J lost 0 bases, and 13 bases lay in between. Germline-derived CDR1 and CDR2 are MNHNY and SVGAGI (reference sequence). The CDR3 runs to 15 residues. This CDR3 is CASTGGVYSNQPQHF. CDR3 DNA sequence: TGTGCCAGCACGGGGGGGGTCTATAGCAATCAGCCCCAGCATTTT.

The chain recombines TRBV28 with TRBJ1-1, with 7 bases aligning to TRBD1. Trimming at V came to 4 bases and at J to 0 bases, leaving 5 bases not matched to a gene. Germline CDR1 MDHEN, CDR2 SYDVKM. The CDR3 runs to 15 residues. The CDR3 nucleotides are TGTGCCAGCAGTTCGCTCGGACAGGTGAACACTGAAGCTTTCTTT. This translates into CASSSLGQVNTEAFF.

The chain is built from TRBV7-9 and TRBJ1-1, with D possibly being TRBD1 (6 bases). The CDR3 length is 15 residues. Trimming shortened V by 5 bases and J by 5 bases, and 18 bases separated the two germline ends. Germline V gene lookup returns CDR1 SEHNR and CDR2 FQNEAQ (reference sequence). CDR3 in amino acids: CASSLGFGGATEAFF. In DNA form, the CDR3 reads TGTGCCAGCAGCCTGGGATTCGGGGGCGCAACTGAAGCTTTCTTT. The complete variable domain, with remaining parts taken from reference TRBV7-9 and TRBJ1-1, reads DTGVSQNPRHKITKRGQNVTFRCDPISEHNRLYWYRQTLGQGPEFLTYFQNEAQLEKSRLLSDRFSAERPKGSFSTLEIQRTEQGDSAMYLCASSLGFGGATEAFFGQGTRLTVV.

The chain carries TRBV12-3 or TRBV12-4 and TRBJ1-5; D perhaps matches TRBD1 (6 bases). This CDR3 contains 13 residues. The V end was cut by 3 bases, the J end by 7 bases, with 10 bases between. CDR3 bases: TGTGCCAGCAGTTTCCGGGGGCAACAGCCCCAGCATTTT. It specifies CASSFRGQQPQHF.